This is a list of T cell receptor beta chains from one sample in a study of T-cell reconstitution after alpha-beta-depleted transplantation in children. Each CDR3 protein gets one entry after TCRdb re-called the PCR reads with MiXCR. Of about 400,000 distinct CDR3 sequences in the sample, roughly 22% were seen once. This specimen was PBMCs from the stem cell graft donor, taken from the stem cell graft. These receptors were taken from a human donor who donated a stem cell graft to a child with acute myeloid leukemia. CDR3s include the opening cysteine and the closing phenylalanine or tryptophan. The order of the fields is clone size, J gene, V gene, D gene, CDR3 DNA, CDR3 protein. The D gene is left open where the match is weak. The size of a clone is reported for some rows only, either as once, few or many, or as a class for expanded clones.

>-|TRBJ2-7|TRBV6-1|TRBD1
TGTGCCAGCAGTGCAGACAGGGCCTACGAGCAGTACTTC
CASSADRAYEQYF
>few|TRBJ2-1|TRBV7-2|TRBD2
TGTGCCAGCAGCTTAGCGGGGGGAACGGGACTAGCGGCTTACAATGAGCAGTTCTTC
CASSLAGGTGLAAYNEQFF
>-|TRBJ1-5|TRBV10-3|-
TGTGCCACGGGGACGACCCAGCCCCAGCATTTT
CATGTTQPQHF
>few|TRBJ2-5|TRBV24-1|TRBD2
TGTGCCACCAGTGACGGCGGGAGTGAGACCCAGTACTTC
CATSDGGSETQYF
>-|TRBJ2-3|TRBV7-2|TRBD2
TGTGCCAGCAGCTCGTTACTAGCGGGACCTACAGATACGCAGTATTTT
CASSSLLAGPTDTQYF
>few|TRBJ2-1|TRBV6-5|-
TGTGCCAGCAGTTACGGGGAAGTCTCCTACAATGAGCAGTTCTTC
CASSYGEVSYNEQFF
>-|TRBJ2-3|TRBV20-1|-
TGCAGTGCTAGAGTATCAGATACGCAGTATTTT
CSARVSDTQYF
>few|TRBJ1-1|TRBV28|-
TGTGCCAGCAATGCACAGATGAACACTGAAGCTTTCTTT
CASNAQMNTEAFF
>-|TRBJ2-1|TRBV29-1|TRBD1
TGCAGCGTTGAGCAGGGGGAGTACAATGAGCAGTTCTTC
CSVEQGEYNEQFF
>-|TRBJ1-1|TRBV25-1|-
TGTGCCAGCATCCAGAGGGGGAGGACTGAAGCTTTCTTT
CASIQRGRTEAFF
>few|TRBJ2-7|TRBV5-6|-
TGTGCCAGCAGCTCTGGACAGCTCGAGCAGTACTTC
CASSSGQLEQYF
>-|TRBJ2-7|TRBV20-1|TRBD2
TGCAGTGCTCTCGCCCCTAGCGGGAGCGGGGACGAGCAGTACTTC
CSALAPSGSGDEQYF
>-|TRBJ2-2|TRBV20-1|-
TGCAGTGCTGGGGGACGGTACACCGGGGAGCTGTTTTTT
CSAGGRYTGELFF
>-|TRBJ2-3|TRBV24-1|TRBD1
TGTGCCACCCAAGACAGGGCCCGCACAGATACGCAGTATTTT
CATQDRARTDTQYF
>once|TRBJ2-5|TRBV30|-
TGTGCCTGGAGTGTATTGGTGACCCAGTACTTC
CAWSVLVTQYF
>-|TRBJ1-3|TRBV12-3/TRBV12-4|-
TGTGCCAGCAGCAGCGCTTGGTCTGGAAACACCATATATTTT
CASSSAWSGNTIYF
>once|TRBJ2-1|TRBV4-1|TRBD2
TGCGCCAGCAGCCAAGTAGGCCTAGCGGGAAATGAGCAGTTCTTC
CASSQVGLAGNEQFF
>few|TRBJ2-3|TRBV28|TRBD2
TGTGCCGCAAGAACTAGCGGACTGACAGATACGCAGTATTTT
CAARTSGLTDTQYF
>-|TRBJ2-1|TRBV13|-
TGTGCCAGCAGCCCCCTTGGAGTTCTCCCCTACAATGAGCAGTTCTTC
CASSPLGVLPYNEQFF
>-|TRBJ2-5|TRBV12-3/TRBV12-4|TRBD2
TGTGCCAGCAGTTTCGGGGCGGGAGGGGGAGAGACCCAGTACTTC
CASSFGAGGGETQYF